This T cell receptor (beta chain) was documented in a study of CD8+ T cells in alopecia areata. In germline, CDR1 is SGDLS, CDR2 YYNGEE. The trim removed 4 bases at V and 8 bases at J, leaving 11 bases unmatched. CDR3 length: 15 amino acids. Extracted RNA was reverse transcribed, and the resulting cDNA served as sequencing template. The data were produced by immunoSEQ multiplex PCR, yet TCRdb's version contains in-frame clones alone and is incomplete. The sample consists of about 200,000 clones, 50% to 70% of them appearing once. Whole-study results and caveats: Scalp sample sequencing also detects resident alphabeta T cells of normal skin.

Notes on this clone: Its antigen is not known.

Sampling of alopecia areata patients yielded lesional scalp punch biopsies as well as peripheral blood. The sample consisted of CD4+ T cells sorted from blood, taken at week 0. This clonotype was sampled from a human donor with alopecia areata. The rearrangement joins TRBV9 to TRBJ2-2, with 7 nucleotides matching TRBD2. CDR3 nucleotide sequence: TGTGCCAGCAGCCCACACTCGGGGGGTCTGGGGGAGCTGTTTTTT. Translation gives CASSPHSGGLGELFF.